These 26 T cell receptor beta chains were all obtained from the same sample, sequenced in a study of technical replicates of blood from a few donors. Data came from immunoSEQ multiplex PCR; TCRdb stores just in-frame clones and leaves some out. The sample carries about 83,000 clones, 92% recorded once. The specimen sequenced was T cells isolated from PBMCs. The source is a human donor in good health.

The rearrangement uses TRBV21-1 and TRBJ2-3; TRBD2, the table's D call, lacks a check against the DNA. TRBV21-1 counts as a pseudogene. CDR3 length: 16 amino acids. The CDR3 loop reads CASSKATRRGTDTQYF. The CDR3 DNA reads as TGTGCCAGCAGCAAAGCGACTAGAAGGGGCACAGATACGCAGTATTTT.

This clone was recorded once. V and J are TRBV11-3 and TRBJ2-2; TRBD1 is a possible D gene (5 bases). Germline CDR1 SGHNT, CDR2 YENEEA. The CDR3 runs to 12 residues. The V gene lost 7 bases and the J gene lost 6 bases, with 9 bases spanning the gap. Here the CDR3 DNA reads TGTGCCAGCACGCGCAGGGCCGGGGAGCTGTTTTTT. Encoded protein: CASTRRAGELFF.

The chain is built from TRBV18 and TRBJ2-2; 8 positions agree with TRBD2. The CDR3 runs to 16 residues. Trimming removed 0 bases from V and 4 bases from J; junction bases left unmatched: 4. From germline, CDR1 is KGHSH and CDR2 LQKENI. The CDR3 region has the DNA TGTGCCAGCTCACCACCGGCGGGACTAGGCACCGGGGAGCTGTTTTTT. As protein: CASSPPAGLGTGELFF. Supplemented by reference TRBV18 and TRBJ2-2, the full variable domain reads NAGVMQNPRHLVRRRGQEARLRCSPMKGHSHVYWYRQLPEEGLKFMVYLQKENIIDESGMPKERFSAEFPKEGPSILRIQQVVRGDSAAYFCASSPPAGLGTGELFFGEGSRLTVL.

The V gene is TRBV5-5, the J gene TRBJ2-7; D may be TRBD1 (5 bases). Germline assignment: CDR1 SGHKS and CDR2 YYEKEE (reference sequence). Trimming removed 0 bases at V and 2 bases at J, with 9 bases between. The CDR3 is 14 amino acids. CDR3 coding DNA: TGTGCCAGCAGCTTGGCCCAGGGAACCTACGAGCAGTACTTC. Translated, it gives CASSLAQGTYEQYF.

CDR3 protein: CASSLGLAGGQDTQYF. The CDR3 nucleotides are TGTGCCAGCAGCCTGGGACTAGCGGGGGGGCAGGATACGCAGTATTTT. The rearrangement uses TRBV9 and TRBJ2-3, with 16 bases matching TRBD2. The ends lost 4 bases at V and 6 bases at J; junction bases unmatched: 5. Germline V gene sequence: CDR1 SGDLS, CDR2 YYNGEE. The CDR3 runs 16 residues.

This chain links TRBV12-5 with TRBJ1-1; D may be TRBD1 (6 bases). This CDR3 region has 15 residues. The V and J ends lost 0 bases and 7 bases respectively, with 15 bases between them. The germline gives CDR1 LGHNT, CDR2 FRNRAP. DNA for the CDR3: TGTGCTAGTGGTTTGGTTAACAGGGTTCCATATGAAGCTTTCTTT. Its translation: CASGLVNRVPYEAFF.

The chain employs TRBV2 and TRBJ1-5; tentative D call: TRBD1 (6 bases). The CDR3 contains 14 residues. CDR1 and CDR2 from the germline V gene are SNHLY and FYNNEI. V lost 6 bases to trimming and J lost 6 bases, with 15 bases between them. The CDR3 region has the DNA TGTGCCAGCAGGGTTACAGGGTTAGGTCAGCCCCAGCATTTT. Translation: CASRVTGLGQPQHF.

J is TRBJ2-7 and V is TRBV7-8, with 7 bases that match TRBD2. CDR3 length: 14 amino acids. Germline CDR1 SGHVS, CDR2 FQNEAQ. J was trimmed by 1 base and V by 4 bases; bases with no gene match: 4. CDR3 in amino acids: CASSSAGRSYEQYF. CDR3 bases: TGTGCCAGCAGCTCCGCCGGGAGGTCCTACGAGCAGTACTTC.

V usage is TRBV11-3 and J usage is TRBJ2-7; 8 bases fit TRBD1. Germline assignment: CDR1 SGHNT and CDR2 YENEEA. Trimming at V came to 5 bases and at J to 4 bases, leaving 10 bases not matched to a gene. The CDR3 runs 15 residues. The CDR3 here is CASSHPDREGYEQYF. As DNA, the CDR3 is TGTGCCAGCAGCCACCCGGACAGGGAAGGTTACGAGCAGTACTTC.

The chain has TRBV2 and TRBJ2-3; D gene unclear. V was cut by 4 bases and J by 1 base, with 6 bases left in between. The CDR3 has 13 amino acids. The germline V gene has CDR1 SNHLY and CDR2 FYNNEI. CDR3 sequence (DNA): TGTGCCAGCAGTGGTATCGGCACAGATACGCAGTATTTT. It encodes CASSGIGTDTQYF.

The rearrangement joins TRBV19 to TRBJ1-1; possible D gene TRBD1, 5 bases. V lost 10 bases, J lost 1 base, and 13 bases lay in between. CDR3 length: 13 residues. Germline lookup yields CDR1 LNHDA and CDR2 SQIVND (reference sequence). CDR3 DNA sequence: TGTGCCACGCTACAGGATCGGAACACTGAAGCTTTCTTT. It translates to CATLQDRNTEAFF.

J is TRBJ1-1 and V is TRBV7-9; 7 positions match TRBD1. CDR3 length equals 13 residues. Germline V gives CDR1 SEHNR, CDR2 FQNEAQ (reference sequence). V lost 5 bases and J lost 8; bases outside the gene matches: 8. The CDR3 here is CASSPPTGNEAFF. CDR3 DNA: TGTGCCAGCAGCCCACCGACAGGGAACGAAGCTTTCTTT.

This chain joins TRBV4-2 and TRBJ2-3; no firm D call. V was trimmed by 5 bases and J by 2 bases, leaving 14 bases between them. Germline V gives CDR1 LGHNA, CDR2 YNFKEQ. The CDR3 runs to 15 residues. CDR3 in amino acids: CASSSRRRVTDTQYF. DNA of the CDR3: TGTGCCAGCAGCTCTCGACGGAGAGTCACAGATACGCAGTATTTT.

This clone has a single count. The chain carries TRBV19 and TRBJ2-7; 9 positions match TRBD2. Germline CDR1 and CDR2: LNHDA and SQIVND (reference sequence). The CDR3 runs 15 residues. Trimming took 5 bases from V and 0 from J; bases not matched to a gene: 5. CDR3 sequence (DNA): TGTGCCAGTAGTCGACTAGCGGTGAGCTCCTACGAGCAGTACTTC. Protein sequence: CASSRLAVSSYEQYF.

The V gene is TRBV18, the J gene TRBJ2-7; D is perhaps TRBD1 (6 bases). The length of the CDR3 is 14 residues. V was clipped by 6 bases and J by 2 bases, with 14 bases between them. Germline V gene sequence: CDR1 KGHSH, CDR2 LQKENI. The CDR3 protein is CASSQGSRPYEQYF. The CDR3 bases are TGTGCCAGCTCCCAGGGGAGCCGCCCCTACGAGCAGTACTTC.

The chain links TRBV29-1 to TRBJ2-1; TRBD2 matches at 12 bases. CDR1 and CDR2 from the germline V gene are SQVTM and ANQGSEA. Losses at the gene ends were 5 bases for V and 7 bases for J; bases not matched to a gene: 6. The CDR3 covers 14 residues. The CDR3 DNA sequence: TGCAGCGTTTTGACTAGCGGGAGTAGGAATGAGCAGTTCTTC. Its translation: CSVLTSGSRNEQFF.

The gene calls are TRBV4-1 and TRBJ2-5, with D unresolved. Germline-derived CDR1 and CDR2 are MGHRA and YSYEKL. With 3 bases removed from V and 0 bases from J, the gap between germline ends came to 11 bases. The CDR3 is made up of 15 amino acids. CDR3 in amino acids: CASSQSHSNQETQYF. Here the CDR3 DNA reads TGCGCCAGCAGCCAGAGCCACAGTAACCAAGAGACCCAGTACTTC.

The chain has TRBV28 and TRBJ2-7; the D is unclear. CDR1 and CDR2 from the germline V gene are MDHEN and SYDVKM. The CDR3 contains 12 residues. Between the trimmed V and J ends, which lost 3 bases and 5 bases, there was a span of 8 bases. CDR3 residues: CASSLGGHEQYF. Here the CDR3 DNA reads TGTGCCAGCAGTTTGGGTGGGCACGAGCAGTACTTC.

The chain has TRBV6-1 and TRBJ2-7; D is perhaps TRBD1 (6 bases). This CDR3 has 14 residues. V dropped 6 bases and J dropped 6 bases, with 18 bases sitting between them. Germline assignment: CDR1 MNHNS and CDR2 SASEGT. The chain's CDR3 is CASSRTGTSTEQYF. CDR3 coding DNA: TGTGCCAGCAGCCGAACAGGGACATCTACCGAGCAGTACTTC.

This clone is a singleton in its sample. The rearrangement joins TRBV30 to TRBJ2-3; the D gene is possibly TRBD2 (6 bases). The CDR3 consists of 14 residues. V lost 3 bases to trimming and J lost 1 base, with 11 bases between them. Germline CDR1 reads GTSNPN; CDR2 reads SVGIG (reference sequence). CDR3 in DNA: TGTGCCTGGAGCCAAGGCGGGGGCACAGATACGCAGTATTTT. Its protein is CAWSQGGGTDTQYF.

The chain links TRBV29-1 to TRBJ2-7; possibly TRBD1 for D (5 bases). The V end lost 6 bases, the J end lost 3 bases, and 21 bases lay between the germline ends. Germline lookup yields CDR1 SQVTM and CDR2 ANQGSEA. The CDR3 consists of 15 residues. The CDR3 sequence is CSVSGWGLDFYEQYF. CDR3 bases: TGCAGCGTCTCAGGGTGGGGTCTGGATTTCTACGAGCAGTACTTC.

The chain uses TRBV18 and TRBJ2-5; unclear D gene. Germline V lookup: CDR1 KGHSH, CDR2 LQKENI. Trimming left V 3 bases short and J 1 base short, with 9 bases between. The CDR3 length is 14 residues. The CDR3 region has the DNA TGTGCCAGCTCACCCGAGGTGGTCCAAGAGACCCAGTACTTC. Its protein is CASSPEVVQETQYF.

V gene TRBV6-5 combines with J gene TRBJ1-2; TRBD1 is a possible D gene (5 bases). The CDR3 runs 15 residues. In germline, CDR1 is MNHEY, CDR2 SVGAGI. Trimming shortened V by 2 bases and J by 2 bases, and 12 bases separated the two germline ends. This chain's CDR3 is CASSYARGSNYGYTF. The CDR3 nucleotides are TGTGCCAGCAGTTACGCTAGGGGTTCCAACTATGGCTACACCTTC.

This clone was counted once. The chain has TRBV18 and TRBJ1-3, with D perhaps TRBD1 (5 bases). CDR3 size: 16 residues. CDR1 is KGHSH and CDR2 is LQKENI in the germline V gene. Trimming left V 2 bases short and J 2 bases short, with 13 bases between. As DNA, the CDR3 is TGTGCCAGCTCACCAGGTCAGGGCAGTGCTGGAAACACCATATATTTT. Protein sequence: CASSPGQGSAGNTIYF.

This clone has a single count. CDR3 residues: CASSFMGLTFNEQFF. DNA for the CDR3: TGTGCCAGCAGTTTTATGGGACTGACTTTCAATGAGCAGTTCTTC. The chain uses TRBV27 and TRBJ2-1; the D gene is possibly TRBD2 (6 bases). The ends were cut back, 3 bases at V and 6 bases at J, with 15 bases in the middle. The CDR3 consists of 15 residues. Germline CDR1 is MNHEY and CDR2 is SMNVEV (reference sequence).

The chain links TRBV4-1 to TRBJ2-2; D is possibly TRBD1 (6 bases). The CDR3 is 13 residues long. CDR1 and CDR2 from the germline V gene are MGHRA and YSYEKL. Trimming stripped 6 bases from V and 6 bases from J, with 11 bases between. The DNA of the CDR3 is TGCGCCAGCAGACCCCCAGGGGCCGGGGAGCTGTTTTTT. Amino acids: CASRPPGAGELFF.